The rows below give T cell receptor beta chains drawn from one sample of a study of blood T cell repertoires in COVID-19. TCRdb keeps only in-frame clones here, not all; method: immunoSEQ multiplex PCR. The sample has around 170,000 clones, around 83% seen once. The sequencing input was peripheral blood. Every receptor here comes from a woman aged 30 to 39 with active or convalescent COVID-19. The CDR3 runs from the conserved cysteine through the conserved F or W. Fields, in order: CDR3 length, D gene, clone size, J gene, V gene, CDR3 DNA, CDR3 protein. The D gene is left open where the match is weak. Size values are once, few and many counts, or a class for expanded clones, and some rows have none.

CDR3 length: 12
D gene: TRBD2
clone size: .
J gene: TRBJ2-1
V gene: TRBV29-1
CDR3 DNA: TGCAGCGTAAGCGGGAAACACAATGAGCAGTTCTTC
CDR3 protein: CSVSGKHNEQFF

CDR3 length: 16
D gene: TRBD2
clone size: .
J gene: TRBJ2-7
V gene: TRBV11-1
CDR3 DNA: TGTGCCAGCAGCCCAGGGATTAGCGGGTCCACCTACGAGCAGTACTTC
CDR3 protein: CASSPGISGSTYEQYF

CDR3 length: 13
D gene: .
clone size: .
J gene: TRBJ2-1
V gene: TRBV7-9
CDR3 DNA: TGTGCCAGCAGCACCCAGGGGAACAATGAGCAGTTCTTC
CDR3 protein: CASSTQGNNEQFF

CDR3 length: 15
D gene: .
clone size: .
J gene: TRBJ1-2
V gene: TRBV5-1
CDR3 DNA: TGCGCCAGCAGCCTCAAGACACCAGCTAACTATGGCTACACCTTC
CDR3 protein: CASSLKTPANYGYTF

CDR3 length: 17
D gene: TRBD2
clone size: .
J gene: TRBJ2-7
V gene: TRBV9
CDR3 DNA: TGTGCCAGCAGCGTAGCCGCTAGCGGGGGGGCATCCTACGAGCAGTACTTC
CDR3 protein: CASSVAASGGASYEQYF

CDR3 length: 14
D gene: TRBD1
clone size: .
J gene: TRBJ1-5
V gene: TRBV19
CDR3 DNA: TGTGCCAGTAGCGAGACAGGGAACAATCAGCCCCAGCATTTT
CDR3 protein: CASSETGNNQPQHF

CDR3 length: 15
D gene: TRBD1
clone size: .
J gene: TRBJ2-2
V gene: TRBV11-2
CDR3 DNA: TGTGCCAGCATCGTTGGACAGGGAGGCACCGGGGAGCTGTTTTTT
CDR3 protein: CASIVGQGGTGELFF

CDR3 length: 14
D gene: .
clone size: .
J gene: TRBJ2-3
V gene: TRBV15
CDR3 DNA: TGTGCCACCAGCGGAGACAGAAGCACAGATACGCAGTATTTT
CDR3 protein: CATSGDRSTDTQYF

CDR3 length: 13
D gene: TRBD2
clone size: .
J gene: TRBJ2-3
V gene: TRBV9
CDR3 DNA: TGTGCCAGCAGTAGCGGGGGGGCAGATACGCAGTATTTT
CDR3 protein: CASSSGGADTQYF

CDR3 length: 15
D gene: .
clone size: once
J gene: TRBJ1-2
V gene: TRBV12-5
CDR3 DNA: TGTGCTAGTGGTTTGGGACAGGATACTAACTATGGCTACACCTTC
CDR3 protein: CASGLGQDTNYGYTF

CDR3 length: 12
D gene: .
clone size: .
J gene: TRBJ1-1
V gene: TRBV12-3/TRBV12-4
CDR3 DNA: TGTGCCAGCAGTTTTGCTCGTTACGGAGCTTTCTTT
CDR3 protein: CASSFARYGAFF

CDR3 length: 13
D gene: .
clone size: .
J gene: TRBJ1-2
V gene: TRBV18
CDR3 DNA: TGTGCCAGCTCACTCAGTCCTAACTATGGCTACACCTTC
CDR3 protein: CASSLSPNYGYTF

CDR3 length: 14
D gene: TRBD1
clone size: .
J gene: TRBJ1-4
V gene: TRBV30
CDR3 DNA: TGTGCCTGTCGGGACAGGCTCACCAATGAAAAACTGTTTTTT
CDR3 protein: CACRDRLTNEKLFF

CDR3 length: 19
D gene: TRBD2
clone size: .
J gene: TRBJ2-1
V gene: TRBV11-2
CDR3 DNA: TGTGCCAGCAGGCATAAGAGCGGGGGGGCCGAGGGGTCCTACAATGAGCAGTTCTTC
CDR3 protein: CASRHKSGGAEGSYNEQFF

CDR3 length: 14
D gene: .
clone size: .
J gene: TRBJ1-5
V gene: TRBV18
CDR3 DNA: TGTGCCAGCTCACCAGCAGGGGACAATCAGCCCCAGCATTTT
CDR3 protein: CASSPAGDNQPQHF

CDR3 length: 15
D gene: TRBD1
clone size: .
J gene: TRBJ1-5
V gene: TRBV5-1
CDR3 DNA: TGCGCCAGCAGCTCCGGGACAGGGAACAATCAGCCCCAGCATTTT
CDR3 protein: CASSSGTGNNQPQHF

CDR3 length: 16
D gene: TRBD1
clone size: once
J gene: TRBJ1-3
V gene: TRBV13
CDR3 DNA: TGTGCCAGCAGCTTACTAGGGACAGGGGCTGGAAACACCATATATTTT
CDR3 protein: CASSLLGTGAGNTIYF

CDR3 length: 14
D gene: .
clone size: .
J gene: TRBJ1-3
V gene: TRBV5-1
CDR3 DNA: TGCGCCAGCAGCTTGGCAGGCTTTGGAAACACCATATATTTT
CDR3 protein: CASSLAGFGNTIYF

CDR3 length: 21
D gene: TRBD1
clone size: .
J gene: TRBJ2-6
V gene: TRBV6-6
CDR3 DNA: TGTGCCAGCAGCGTCAAGGGGACAGCGAGCCTTCCAGCTCTGGGAGCCAACGTCCTGACTTTC
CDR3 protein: CASSVKGTASLPALGANVLTF

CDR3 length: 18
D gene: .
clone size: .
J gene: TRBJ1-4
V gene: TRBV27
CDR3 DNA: TGTGCCAGCAGCTCCTCCCGGGCGGGGTTTCGGGGTAATGAAAAACTGTTTTTT
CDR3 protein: CASSSSRAGFRGNEKLFF

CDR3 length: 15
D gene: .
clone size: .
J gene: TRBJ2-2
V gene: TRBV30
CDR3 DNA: TGTGCCTGGACCCCCGGGACACCAAACACCGGGGAGCTGTTTTTT
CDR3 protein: CAWTPGTPNTGELFF

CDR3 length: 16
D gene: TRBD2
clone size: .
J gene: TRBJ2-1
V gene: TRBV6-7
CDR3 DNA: TGTGCCGGCGGACTAGCGGGAGAGAGTGTATACAATGAGCAGTTCTTC
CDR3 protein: CAGGLAGESVYNEQFF

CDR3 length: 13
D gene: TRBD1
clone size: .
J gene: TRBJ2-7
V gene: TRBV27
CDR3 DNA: TGTGCCAGCAGTTTAGGGACAGGGGGCGAGCAGTACTTC
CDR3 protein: CASSLGTGGEQYF

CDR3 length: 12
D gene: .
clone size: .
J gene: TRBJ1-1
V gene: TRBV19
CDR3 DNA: TGTGCCAGTAGTATAGAGGCGGGGCACGCTTTCTTT
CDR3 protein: CASSIEAGHAFF

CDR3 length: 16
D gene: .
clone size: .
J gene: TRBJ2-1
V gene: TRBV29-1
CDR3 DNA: TGCAGCGTTGAAGATCCGAGACAGTCCTACTACAATGAGCAGTTCTTC
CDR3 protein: CSVEDPRQSYYNEQFF

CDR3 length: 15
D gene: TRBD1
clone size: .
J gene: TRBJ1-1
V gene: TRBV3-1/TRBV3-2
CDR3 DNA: TGTGCCAGCAGCCAAGGGGGACAGGGTGCCACTGAAGCTTTCTTT
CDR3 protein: CASSQGGQGATEAFF

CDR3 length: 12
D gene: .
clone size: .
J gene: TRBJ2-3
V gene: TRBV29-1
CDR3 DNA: TGCAGCGTTCGACACCCCACAGATACGCAGTATTTT
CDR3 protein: CSVRHPTDTQYF

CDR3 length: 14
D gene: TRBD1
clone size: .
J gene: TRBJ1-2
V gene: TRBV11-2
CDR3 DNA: TGTGCCAGCAGCTCCGGGACAGGGGGCAGTGGCTACACCTTC
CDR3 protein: CASSSGTGGSGYTF

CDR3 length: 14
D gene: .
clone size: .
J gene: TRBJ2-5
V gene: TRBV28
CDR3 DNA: TGTGCCAGCAGCCTAAGGCTGCTAGGAGAGACCCAGTACTTC
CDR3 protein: CASSLRLLGETQYF

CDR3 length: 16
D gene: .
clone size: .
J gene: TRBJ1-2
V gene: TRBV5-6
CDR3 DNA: TGTGCCAGCAGCCTCATCTCTGGGGCCTCGGATTATGGCTACACCTTC
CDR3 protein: CASSLISGASDYGYTF

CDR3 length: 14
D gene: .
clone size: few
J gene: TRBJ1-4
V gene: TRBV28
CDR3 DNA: TGTGCCAGTTACCGGGGGGGATCTAATGAAAAACTGTTTTTT
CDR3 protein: CASYRGGSNEKLFF

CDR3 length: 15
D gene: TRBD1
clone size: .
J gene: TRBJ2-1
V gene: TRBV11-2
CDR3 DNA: TGTGCCAGCAGCTTAGGGACAGGGATCTACAATGAGCAGTTCTTC
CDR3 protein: CASSLGTGIYNEQFF

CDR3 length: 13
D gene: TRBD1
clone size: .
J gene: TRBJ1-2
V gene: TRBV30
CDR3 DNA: TGTGCCTGGAGCCTTACAGGGGTCGGTGGCTACACCTTC
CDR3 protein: CAWSLTGVGGYTF

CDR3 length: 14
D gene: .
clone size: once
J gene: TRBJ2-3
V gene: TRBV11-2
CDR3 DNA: TGTGCCAGCAGCTTAGGGACATTCACAGATACGCAGTATTTT
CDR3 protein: CASSLGTFTDTQYF

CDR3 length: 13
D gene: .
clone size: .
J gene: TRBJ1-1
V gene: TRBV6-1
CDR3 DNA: TGTGCCAGCAGTGAAGGTCGGGGGACTGAAGCTTTCTTT
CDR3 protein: CASSEGRGTEAFF

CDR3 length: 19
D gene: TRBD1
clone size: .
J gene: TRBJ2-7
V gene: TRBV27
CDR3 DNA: TGTGCCAGCAGTTCCAAAATAAAGACCGGGACAGGGTTGATTTACGAGCAGTACTTC
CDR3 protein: CASSSKIKTGTGLIYEQYF

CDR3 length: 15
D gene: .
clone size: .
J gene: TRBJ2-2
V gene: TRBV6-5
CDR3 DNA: TGTGCCAGCAATAAGCGGCAGGCGAACACCGGGGAGCTGTTTTTT
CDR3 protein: CASNKRQANTGELFF

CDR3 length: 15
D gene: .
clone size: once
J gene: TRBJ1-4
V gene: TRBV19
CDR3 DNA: TGTGCCAGTAGTAGATTTGAGGGAGATAATGAAAAACTGTTTTTT
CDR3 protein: CASSRFEGDNEKLFF

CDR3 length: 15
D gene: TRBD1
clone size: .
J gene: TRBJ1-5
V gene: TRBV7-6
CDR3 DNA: TGTGCCAGCAGCCAGACAGGGTCGGCCAGTCAGCCCCAGCATTTT
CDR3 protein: CASSQTGSASQPQHF

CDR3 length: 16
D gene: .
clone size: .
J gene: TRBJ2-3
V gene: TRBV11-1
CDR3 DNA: TGTGCCAGCAGCCGGTTGGCGGGCGTGAGAACAGATACGCAGTATTTT
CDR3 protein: CASSRLAGVRTDTQYF

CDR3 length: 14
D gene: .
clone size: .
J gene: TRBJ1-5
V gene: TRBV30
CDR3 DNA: TGTGCCTGGAGTGAGGGGATGAGCAATCAGCCCCAGCATTTT
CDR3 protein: CAWSEGMSNQPQHF

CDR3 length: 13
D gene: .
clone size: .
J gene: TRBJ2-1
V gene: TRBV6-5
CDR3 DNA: TGTGCCAGCAGTCGCGGGGTTCACAATGAGCAGTTCTTC
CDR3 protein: CASSRGVHNEQFF

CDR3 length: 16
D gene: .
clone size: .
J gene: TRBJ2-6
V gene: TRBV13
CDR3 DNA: TGTGCCAGCAGCGAAAATTACGGTCCCGGGGCCAACGTCCTGACTTTC
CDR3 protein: CASSENYGPGANVLTF

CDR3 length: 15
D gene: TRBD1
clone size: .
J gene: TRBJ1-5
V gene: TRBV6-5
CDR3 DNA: TGTGCCAGCAGTTTGGACAGGGCAAGCAATCAGCCCCAGCATTTT
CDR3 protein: CASSLDRASNQPQHF

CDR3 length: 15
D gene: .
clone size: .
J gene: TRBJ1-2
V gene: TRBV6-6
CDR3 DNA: TGTGCCAGCAGTTCAACAGGGACCGGGGACTATGGCTACACCTTC
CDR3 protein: CASSSTGTGDYGYTF

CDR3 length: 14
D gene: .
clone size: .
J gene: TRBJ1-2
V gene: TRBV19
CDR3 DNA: TGTGCCAGTAGTCGGGGGGGAGTTGGAGATGGCTACACCTTC
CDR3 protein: CASSRGGVGDGYTF

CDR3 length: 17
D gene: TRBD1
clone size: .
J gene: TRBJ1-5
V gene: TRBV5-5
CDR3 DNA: TGTGCCAGCAGCTTGGGGGACAGATTCTATAGCAATCAGCCCCAGCATTTT
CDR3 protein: CASSLGDRFYSNQPQHF

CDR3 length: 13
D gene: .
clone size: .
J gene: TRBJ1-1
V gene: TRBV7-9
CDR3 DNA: TGTGCCAGCAGCTCGACACTTAACACTGAAGCTTTCTTT
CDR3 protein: CASSSTLNTEAFF

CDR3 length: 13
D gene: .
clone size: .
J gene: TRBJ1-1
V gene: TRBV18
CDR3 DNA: TGTGCCAGCTCTCGTAGAGGGGAGGCTGAAGCTTTCTTT
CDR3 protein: CASSRRGEAEAFF

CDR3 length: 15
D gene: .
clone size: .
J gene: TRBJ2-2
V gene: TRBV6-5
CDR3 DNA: TGTGCCAGCAGTTCACTAGCCGCGAACACCGGGGAGCTGTTTTTT
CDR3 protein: CASSSLAANTGELFF

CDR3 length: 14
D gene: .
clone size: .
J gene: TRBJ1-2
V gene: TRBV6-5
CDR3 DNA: TGTGCCAGCAGCGTACAGAGATCTAACTATGGCTACACCTTC
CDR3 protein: CASSVQRSNYGYTF

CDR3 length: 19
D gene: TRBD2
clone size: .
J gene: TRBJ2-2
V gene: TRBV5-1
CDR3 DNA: TGCGCCAGCAGCGCGCGGGCTAGCGGGAGGTCCCAGGCCGCCCCGGAGCTGTTTTTT
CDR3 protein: CASSARASGRSQAAPELFF

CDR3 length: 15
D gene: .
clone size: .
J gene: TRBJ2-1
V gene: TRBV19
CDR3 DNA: TGTGCCAGTAGTATAGCCCCAGGGCTGTACAATGAGCAGTTCTTC
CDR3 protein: CASSIAPGLYNEQFF

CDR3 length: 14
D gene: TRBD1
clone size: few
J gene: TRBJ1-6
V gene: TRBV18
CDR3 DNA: TGTGCCAGCTCGCCAACAGGGGAGCGCTCACCCCTCCACTTT
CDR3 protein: CASSPTGERSPLHF

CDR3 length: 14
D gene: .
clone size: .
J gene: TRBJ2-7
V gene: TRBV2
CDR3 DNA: TGTGCCAGCAGTGAAACAGTCACGTCCTACGAGCAGTACTTC
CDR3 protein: CASSETVTSYEQYF

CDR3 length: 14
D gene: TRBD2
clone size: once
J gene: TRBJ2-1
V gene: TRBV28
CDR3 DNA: TGTGCCAGCAGTCCCTGGGGGGGTTACAATGAGCAGTTCTTC
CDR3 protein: CASSPWGGYNEQFF

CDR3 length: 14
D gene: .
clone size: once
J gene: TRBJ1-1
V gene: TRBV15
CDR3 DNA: TGTGCCACCAGCAGAGTCGGGAGCAGGCCTGAAGCTTTCTTT
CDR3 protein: CATSRVGSRPEAFF

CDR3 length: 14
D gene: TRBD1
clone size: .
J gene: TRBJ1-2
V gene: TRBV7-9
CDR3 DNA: TGTGCCAGCAGCTTAACGGACAGGTTGTCTGGCTACACCTTC
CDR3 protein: CASSLTDRLSGYTF

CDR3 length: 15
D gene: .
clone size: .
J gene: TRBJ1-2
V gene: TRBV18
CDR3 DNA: TGTGCCAGCTCACCGGTAGAGCGGCGAAGCTATGGCTACACCTTC
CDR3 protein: CASSPVERRSYGYTF